This T cell receptor beta chain was documented in a study of blood T cells in healthy people across ages. Study-level background: About one barcoded beta molecule per two T cells was captured by template switching.

The study's findings and limits: A strong correlation was found between TCR beta diversity and the percentage of naive T cells.

A second PCR, run for about 7 to 11 cycles, used a sample-barcoded 5' primer plus a J-beta primer mix. MiXCR, run by TCRdb on the 5' RACE reads, gives a single entry per CDR3 protein. Altogether approximately 690,000 distinct CDR3 sequences are present, 58% being singletons, with the ten largest covering 30% to 40%. This CDR3 spans 15 amino acids. CDR1 and CDR2 (germline): WSHSY, SAAADI. V trimming: 6 bases; J trimming: 10 bases; junction bases outside the gene matches: 12. Of note for this clonotype: No antigen is known for it.

Sequenced material: blood. V gene TRBV10-2 combines with J gene TRBJ2-3; TRBD2 matches 11 bases. The source is a man in his 60s in good health. The DNA of the CDR3 is TGCGCCAGCAGAGTTAGCGGGGGGGCCACTAGCGCGCAGTATTTT. This gives the protein CASRVSGGATSAQYF.